A single T cell receptor (beta chain) is shown here with its context. Antigen: not known. This sample was included in a study of cytomegalovirus exposure and HLA in healthy donors. Notes on the study in general: Certain sequence variants were highly shared and formed a cluster, and this cluster was likely a sequencing artifact. The study reported that TCR beta sequences accurately predicted HLA-A and HLA-B alleles in most subjects. Later analysis found that TCR beta chains associated with HLA were more clonally expanded than other, equally common chains.

PCR primers comprised 60 Vbeta and 13 Jbeta primers. The assay was immunoSEQ multiplex PCR, and TCRdb's table has in-frame clones only and misses some. The sample shows 160,000 or so clones, approximately 82% of them seen only once. Per germline, CDR1 SGHRS and CDR2 YFSETQ. V was pared by 4 bases and J by 3 bases, with 4 bases of the junction left unmatched. The CDR3 is 16 residues long. This receptor was identified in a male donor in good health and CMV-seronegative. This chain uses TRBV5-1 with TRBJ2-1; 13 bases fit TRBD2. Sequencing was done on a sample of PBMCs. The CDR3 DNA is TGCGCCAGCAGCCCCGGACTAGCGGGGGTCTACAATGAGCAGTTCTTC. It codes for CASSPGLAGVYNEQFF. Complete variable domain (other parts from reference TRBV5-1 and TRBJ2-1): KAGVTQTPRYLIKTRGQQVTLSCSPISGHRSVSWYQQTPGQGLQFLFEYFSETQRNKGNFPGRFSGRQFSNSRSEMNVSTLELGDSALYLCASSPGLAGVYNEQFFGPGTRLTVL.